The 22 T cell receptor beta chains below were found in one sample sequenced in a study of T-cell reconstitution after alpha-beta-depleted transplantation in children listed by TCRdb under 2016. Libraries were constructed by PCR. Sequenced using an Illumina HiSeq 2500. TCR library preparation used molecular barcoding, with unique molecular identifiers applied to normalize quantification of the TCRbeta repertoire. Using fastp trimming at Q25 and MiXCR clonotype assembly, TCRdb reanalyzed the public sequencing data and kept in-frame beta chains. Each record represents a unique CDR3 protein, reported with the most common genes and DNA among its rows. For this sample the table gives 200,000 to 250,000 distinct CDR3 sequences, of which 12% were detected only once. Of the sample, around 3% is held by the ten largest clones. Sequencing used PBMCs from the stem cell graft donor, obtained from the stem cell graft. These receptors came from a human donor who donated a stem cell graft to a child with acute lymphoblastic leukemia.

This clonotype has only a few counts. This chain joins TRBV12-3 or TRBV12-4 and TRBJ2-2; tentatively, D is TRBD1 (5 bases). The CDR3 contains 16 residues. V lost 5 bases and J 4 bases, leaving 17 bases between the germline ends. The CDR3 nucleotides read TGTGCCAGCAGTCAGGGAAGAGAACTACTCACCGGGGAGCTGTTTTTT. This sequence encodes CASSQGRELLTGELFF.

The rearrangement joins TRBV27 to TRBJ2-1, with D maybe TRBD2 (5 bases). Trimming shortened V by 1 base and J by 2 bases, and 18 bases separated the two germline ends. Germline CDR1 reads MNHEY; CDR2 reads SMNVEV (reference sequence). The CDR3 length is 18 residues. The CDR3 sequence is CASSLFGEPRRAYNEQFF. Here the CDR3 DNA reads TGTGCCAGCAGTTTATTCGGGGAACCCCGAAGAGCCTACAATGAGCAGTTCTTC.

Many counts were recorded for this clonotype. The chain uses TRBV4-1 and TRBJ2-1; 8 bases fit TRBD2. V gave up 5 bases and J gave up 4 bases; unmatched junction bases: 13. The V gene's germline CDR1 is MGHRA and CDR2 YSYEKL. The CDR3 covers 17 residues. CDR3 amino acids: CASSFRLSGVTYNEQFF. CDR3 nucleotides: TGCGCCAGCAGCTTCCGACTTAGCGGGGTTACTTACAATGAGCAGTTCTTC.

There are many counts of this clonotype. V is TRBV27 and J is TRBJ2-1; 8 positions match TRBD1. Germline loops: CDR1 MNHEY, CDR2 SMNVEV (reference sequence). This CDR3 spans 15 amino acids. V lost 7 bases, J lost 7 bases, and 12 bases stayed unmatched. This CDR3 is CASNPQGASWNEQFF. The DNA for the CDR3 is TGTGCCAGCAATCCTCAGGGGGCTAGTTGGAATGAGCAGTTCTTC.

Many counts were recorded for this clonotype. The chain employs TRBV12-3 or TRBV12-4 and TRBJ1-1; D is ambiguous. CDR3 length: 12 amino acids. The V end lost 1 base, the J end lost 9 bases, and 9 bases lay between the germline ends. The CDR3 DNA reads as TGTGCCAGCAGTTTAGGGCGGAGACAAGCTTTCTTT. Its protein product is CASSLGRRQAFF.

This clonotype was found many times. The V and J genes are TRBV10-3 and TRBJ1-5; D gene ambiguous. The CDR3 sequence is 13 residues long. The germline V and J ends were trimmed by 1 base and 4 bases, with 5 bases remaining between them. Per germline, CDR1 ENHRY and CDR2 SYGVKD. CDR3 DNA sequence: TGTGCCATCAGTGAGTGGGGTAATCAGCCCCAGCATTTT. Residues: CAISEWGNQPQHF.

This clonotype was found many times. V and J are TRBV5-6 and TRBJ2-1; the D gene is possibly TRBD1 (5 bases). Trimming removed 6 bases at V and 0 bases at J, with 16 bases between. Per germline, CDR1 SGHDT and CDR2 YYEEEE. This CDR3 has 16 amino acids. CDR3 coding DNA: TGTGCCAGCAACAGGAACGGACGATTCTCCTACAATGAGCAGTTCTTC. Translation gives CASNRNGRFSYNEQFF.

This clonotype has at least ten counts. The chain joins TRBV24-1 to TRBJ2-1; D is perhaps TRBD2 (5 bases). Between the trimmed V and J ends, which lost 7 bases and 8 bases, there was a span of 14 bases. The germline V gene has CDR1 KGHDR and CDR2 SFDVKD. CDR3 length: 13 amino acids. CDR3 in amino acids: CATRKGARDEQFF. The CDR3, as DNA: TGTGCCACCAGGAAGGGAGCGAGGGATGAGCAGTTCTTC.

This clonotype turned up a few times. The chain joins TRBV6-5 to TRBJ2-5; 11 nucleotides line up with TRBD2. The V segment lost 2 bases and the J segment 5 bases; nucleotides outside the gene matches: 10. The germline CDR1 and CDR2 sequences are MNHEY and SVGAGI. The CDR3 covers 17 residues. This chain's CDR3 is CASSYPLTSGDPETQYF. CDR3 sequence (DNA): TGTGCCAGCAGTTACCCACTGACTAGCGGGGATCCCGAGACCCAGTACTTC.

This clonotype was detected a few times. The V call is TRBV20-1, the J call TRBJ2-5; 10 bases line up with TRBD2. This CDR3 spans 15 amino acids. Per the germline V gene, CDR1 is DFQATT and CDR2 is SNEGSKA (reference sequence). The V segment lost 0 bases and the J segment 5 bases; nucleotides outside the gene matches: 6. CDR3 bases: TGCAGTGCTAGAGAAGAGCGGGGGGGAGGGGAGACCCAGTACTTC. Translation gives CSAREERGGGETQYF.

There are many counts of this clonotype. The chain joins TRBV28 to TRBJ1-5, with D perhaps matching TRBD1 (5 bases). This CDR3 comprises 13 residues. Germline V CDR1 and CDR2: MDHEN, SYDVKM. Between the trimmed V and J ends, which lost 3 bases and 4 bases, there was a span of 7 bases. CDR3 nucleotides: TGTGCCAGCAGTTTCCCAGGGAATCAGCCCCAGCATTTT. It yields the protein CASSFPGNQPQHF.

This clonotype was recorded at least ten times. CDR3 nucleotides: TGCGCCAGCAGCTTGGTCCGGGACCCATCCTACAATGAGCAGTTCTTC. Translating it yields CASSLVRDPSYNEQFF. The chain links TRBV5-1 to TRBJ2-1; D possibly uses TRBD1 or TRBD2 (5 bases each). The CDR3 length is 16 residues. Trimming took 0 bases from V and 1 from J, leaving 11 bases between them. Germline CDR1 is SGHRS and CDR2 is YFSETQ.

In its sample, this clonotype was seen many times. V gene TRBV20-1 combines with J gene TRBJ2-7; 8 bases fit TRBD1. CDR3 size: 15 residues. Trimming took 0 bases from V and 4 from J; bases not matched to a gene: 8. The germline V gene has CDR1 DFQATT and CDR2 SNEGSKA (reference sequence). Here the CDR3 DNA reads TGCAGTGCTAGAGATGGAGGACAGGGATTTTACGAGCAGTACTTC. It encodes CSARDGGQGFYEQYF.

In this sample, this clonotype turned up a few times. The V and J genes are TRBV7-2 and TRBJ2-3, with no clear D. Germline lookup yields CDR1 SGHTA and CDR2 FQGNSA. Trimming stripped 1 base from V and 0 bases from J, with 8 bases between. The length of the CDR3 is 15 residues. CDR3 in amino acids: CASSLVGISTDTQYF. CDR3 DNA: TGTGCCAGCAGCTTAGTTGGGATTAGCACAGATACGCAGTATTTT.

This clonotype occurred many times. The V gene is TRBV7-2, the J gene TRBJ2-4, with 11 bases aligning to TRBD1. The CDR3 has 15 amino acids. Germline values: CDR1 SGHTA, CDR2 FQGNSA. With 6 bases clipped from V and 6 bases from J, the junction kept 7 bases outside the gene matches. This CDR3 reads CASSYRTGGSNIQYF. CDR3 bases: TGTGCCAGCAGTTATCGGACAGGGGGCTCAAACATTCAGTACTTC. Looking up the rest from reference TRBV7-2 and TRBJ2-4 gives the full variable domain: GAGVSQSPSNKVTEKGKDVELRCDPISGHTALYWYRQSLGQGLEFLIYFQGNSAPDKSGLPSDRFSAERTGGSVSTLTIQRTQQEDSAVYLCASSYRTGGSNIQYFGAGTRLSVL.

The V and J genes are TRBV7-2 and TRBJ2-2, with TRBD2 matching 10 bases. Germline V lookup: CDR1 SGHTA, CDR2 FQGNSA. The CDR3 covers 18 residues. V gave up 5 bases and J gave up 2 bases; unmatched junction bases: 11. The CDR3 spells CASSPQTSGFSNTGELFF. For the CDR3, the DNA is TGTGCCAGCAGCCCCCAGACTAGCGGGTTCTCAAACACCGGGGAGCTGTTTTTT.

This clonotype was seen many times. The V and J genes are TRBV28 and TRBJ2-6; D gene unclear. The CDR3 spans 16 residues. Germline CDR1 reads MDHEN; CDR2 reads SYDVKM. Trimming cost V 10 bases and J 4 bases, with 20 bases left between them. The chain's CDR3 is CATTSRRHPGANVLTF. CDR3 coding DNA: TGTGCCACCACATCCCGGCGACACCCCGGGGCCAACGTCCTGACTTTC. Full variable domain (missing parts from reference TRBV28 and TRBJ2-6): DVKVTQSSRYLVKRTGEKVFLECVQDMDHENMFWYRQDPGLGLRLIYFSYDVKMKEKGDIPEGYSVSREKKERFSLILESASTNQTSMYLCATTSRRHPGANVLTFGAGSRLTVL.

This clonotype was counted many times. The CDR3 loop reads CASSLGGENEQYF. DNA of the CDR3: TGTGCCAGCAGCTTAGGGGGGGAGAACGAGCAGTACTTC. J is TRBJ2-7 and V is TRBV7-8, with a weak D call TRBD2 (6 bases). This CDR3 spans 13 amino acids. The V end was cut by 1 base, the J end by 5 bases, with 9 bases between. Germline lookup yields CDR1 SGHVS and CDR2 FQNEAQ.

With regard to this clonotype: A much larger clone lies a single base off, so this may be a read error. The chain links TRBV28 to TRBJ2-4; D gene ambiguous. Germline V gene lookup returns CDR1 MDHEN and CDR2 SYDVKM. Trimming pared 6 bases from V and 9 bases from J, leaving 9 bases between. The CDR3 is 11 amino acids. The CDR3 loop reads CASRDPGIQYF. In DNA, the CDR3 is TGTGCCAGCAGAGATCCGGGCATTCAGTACTTC.

This clonotype has ten or more counts. This chain connects TRBV7-9 to TRBJ1-1; no reliable D call. In germline, CDR1 is SEHNR, CDR2 FQNEAQ (reference sequence). This CDR3 region has 11 residues. The V gene lost 2 bases and the J gene lost 4 bases, with 2 bases spanning the gap. The CDR3 DNA reads TGTGCCAGCAGCTTATTCACTGAAGCTTTCTTT. Its translation is CASSLFTEAFF.

V is TRBV27 and J is TRBJ2-3, with 8 bases identical to TRBD2. Germline V gives CDR1 MNHEY, CDR2 SMNVEV (reference sequence). Germline trimming cut 6 bases from V and 3 bases from J; bases unmatched to any gene: 14. This CDR3 is 17 amino acids long. The CDR3 spells CASRRNRTGGGTDTQYF. CDR3 nucleotides: TGTGCCAGCAGGAGAAACAGGACCGGGGGGGGGACAGATACGCAGTATTTT.

This clonotype was seen more than once but under ten times. J is TRBJ2-7 and V is TRBV5-5; 8 positions match TRBD2. V dropped 1 base and J dropped 5; count of bases not matched to a gene: 14. The CDR3 has 17 residues. Germline CDR1 is SGHKS and CDR2 is YYEKEE (reference sequence). CDR3 amino acids: CASSLRQAGEDVNEQYF. The CDR3 DNA is TGTGCCAGCAGCTTGAGACAAGCGGGAGAGGACGTAAACGAGCAGTACTTC.